This TCR beta chain was profiled in a study of T cell responses to AZD1222 COVID-19 vaccine. Overall study results and limits: The study identified only five to seven AZD1222 recipients as seropositive at baseline.

V shed 3 bases and J shed 2 bases, with 18 bases lying between them. The CDR3 runs 16 residues. Per germline, CDR1 SGHRS and CDR2 YFSETQ. This clone came up a few times. The antigen remains unidentified. Sequencing was performed with immunoSEQ multiplex PCR; in TCRdb, only in-frame clones are kept and a portion is missing. The sample lists some 52,000 clones; 87% were seen once. The source material was peripheral blood, sampled 28 days after the second AZD1222 dose. This TCR was recovered from an adult who received the AZD1222 COVID-19 vaccine. The chain employs TRBV5-1 and TRBJ2-7; perhaps D is TRBD1 or TRBD2 (6 bases each). The CDR3 sequence: CASSYIGGSDPYEQYF. The CDR3 DNA reads as TGCGCCAGCAGCTACATAGGGGGGAGCGACCCCTACGAGCAGTACTTC.